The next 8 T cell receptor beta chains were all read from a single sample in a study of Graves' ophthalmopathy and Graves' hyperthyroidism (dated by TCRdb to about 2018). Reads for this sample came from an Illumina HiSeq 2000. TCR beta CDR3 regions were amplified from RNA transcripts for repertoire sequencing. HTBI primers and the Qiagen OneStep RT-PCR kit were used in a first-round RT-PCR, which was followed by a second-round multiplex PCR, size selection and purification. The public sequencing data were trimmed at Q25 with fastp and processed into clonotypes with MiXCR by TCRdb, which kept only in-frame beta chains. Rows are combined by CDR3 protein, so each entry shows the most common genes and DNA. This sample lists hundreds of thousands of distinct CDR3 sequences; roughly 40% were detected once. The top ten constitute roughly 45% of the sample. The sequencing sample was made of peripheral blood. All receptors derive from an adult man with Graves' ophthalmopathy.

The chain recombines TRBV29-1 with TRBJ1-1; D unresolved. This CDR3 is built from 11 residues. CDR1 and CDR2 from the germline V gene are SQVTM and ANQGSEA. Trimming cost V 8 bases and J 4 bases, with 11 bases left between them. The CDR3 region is CSQALVTEAFF. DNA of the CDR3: TGCAGCCAGGCCTTGGTCACTGAAGCTTTCTTT.

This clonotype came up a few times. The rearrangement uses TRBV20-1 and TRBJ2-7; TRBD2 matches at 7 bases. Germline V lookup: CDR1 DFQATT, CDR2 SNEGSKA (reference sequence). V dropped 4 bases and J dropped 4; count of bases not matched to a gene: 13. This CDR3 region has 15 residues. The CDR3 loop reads CSANLPAGAMYEQYF. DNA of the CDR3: TGCAGTGCTAATCTTCCCGCGGGAGCGATGTACGAGCAGTACTTC.

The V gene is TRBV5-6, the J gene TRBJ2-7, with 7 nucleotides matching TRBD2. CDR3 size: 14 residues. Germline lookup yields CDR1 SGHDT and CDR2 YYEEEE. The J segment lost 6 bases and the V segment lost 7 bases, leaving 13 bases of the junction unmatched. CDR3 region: CASASGAKLSEQYF. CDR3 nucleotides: TGTGCCAGCGCAAGCGGGGCGAAACTCAGCGAGCAGTACTTC.

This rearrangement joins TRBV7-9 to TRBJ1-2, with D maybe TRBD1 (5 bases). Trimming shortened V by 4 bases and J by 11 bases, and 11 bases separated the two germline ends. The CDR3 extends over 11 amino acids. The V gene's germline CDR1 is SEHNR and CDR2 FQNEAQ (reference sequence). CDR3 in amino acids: CASSSWTRYTF. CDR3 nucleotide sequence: TGTGCCAGCAGCTCATGGACAAGATACACCTTC.

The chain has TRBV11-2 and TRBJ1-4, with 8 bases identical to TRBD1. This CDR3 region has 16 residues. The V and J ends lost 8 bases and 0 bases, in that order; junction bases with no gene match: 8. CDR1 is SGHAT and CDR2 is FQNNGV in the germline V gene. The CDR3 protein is CASSPRQGTTNEKLFF. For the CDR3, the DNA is TGTGCCAGCTCACCACGACAGGGGACAACTAATGAAAAACTGTTTTTT.

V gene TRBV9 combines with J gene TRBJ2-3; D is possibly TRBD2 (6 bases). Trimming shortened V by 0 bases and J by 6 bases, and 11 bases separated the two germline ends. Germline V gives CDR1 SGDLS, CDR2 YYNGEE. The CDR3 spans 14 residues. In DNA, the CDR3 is TGTGCCAGCAGCGTAGATATGAGCGGGGATACGCAGTATTTT. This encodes CASSVDMSGDTQYF. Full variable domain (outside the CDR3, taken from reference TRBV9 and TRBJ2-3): DSGVTQTPKHLITATGQRVTLRCSPRSGDLSVYWYQQSLDQGLQFLIQYYNGEERAKGNILERFSAQQFPDLHSELNLSSLELGDSALYFCASSVDMSGDTQYFGPGTRLTVL.

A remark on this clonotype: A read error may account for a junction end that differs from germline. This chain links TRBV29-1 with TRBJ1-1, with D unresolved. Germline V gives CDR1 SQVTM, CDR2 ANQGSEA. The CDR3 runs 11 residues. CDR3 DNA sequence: TGCAGCGTTGGTCTGAACGCTGAAGCTTTCTTT. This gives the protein CSVGLNAEAFF.

In DNA form, the CDR3 reads TGTGCCAGCAGTCCCCCCTTGGGAGATACGCAGTATTTT. Residues: CASSPPLGDTQYF. J is TRBJ2-3 and V is TRBV2; D uncertain. CDR1 is SNHLY and CDR2 is FYNNEI in the germline V gene. The V end was cut by 5 bases, the J end by 5 bases, with 11 bases between. The CDR3 contains 13 residues.